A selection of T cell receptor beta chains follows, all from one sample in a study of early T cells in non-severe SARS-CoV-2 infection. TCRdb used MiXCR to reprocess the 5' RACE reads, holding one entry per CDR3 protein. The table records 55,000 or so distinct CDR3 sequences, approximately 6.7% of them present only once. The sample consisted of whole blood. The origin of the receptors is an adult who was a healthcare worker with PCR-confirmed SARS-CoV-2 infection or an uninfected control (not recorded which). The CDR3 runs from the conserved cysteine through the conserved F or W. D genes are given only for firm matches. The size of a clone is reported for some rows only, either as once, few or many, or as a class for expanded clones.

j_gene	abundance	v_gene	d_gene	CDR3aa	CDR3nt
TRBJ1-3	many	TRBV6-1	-	CASSGIKTDSGNTIYF	TGTGCCAGCAGTGGTATTAAGACGGACTCTGGAAACACCATATATTTT
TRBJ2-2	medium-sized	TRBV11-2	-	CASSLVQGRTGELFF	TGTGCCAGCAGCTTAGTACAGGGCCGCACCGGGGAGCTGTTTTTT
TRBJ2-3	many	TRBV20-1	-	CSAKKQGIAADTQYF	TGCAGTGCCAAAAAACAGGGAATTGCGGCAGATACGCAGTATTTT
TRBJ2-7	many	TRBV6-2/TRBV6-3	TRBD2	CASSYTGLAGAYEQYF	TGTGCCAGCAGTTACACCGGACTAGCGGGGGCCTACGAGCAGTACTTC
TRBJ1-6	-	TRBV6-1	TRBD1	CASTRPGTAAALHF	TGTGCCAGCACCCGTCCCGGGACAGCTGCGGCCCTCCACTTT
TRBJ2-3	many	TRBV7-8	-	CASSLVRGRMDTQYF	TGTGCCAGCAGCTTAGTTCGTGGCAGAATGGATACGCAGTATTTT
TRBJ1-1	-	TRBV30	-	CAWSVEGAEAFF	TGTGCCTGGAGTGTAGAGGGCGCTGAAGCTTTCTTT
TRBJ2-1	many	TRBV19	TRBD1	CASSIGTGVTGEQFF	TGTGCCAGTAGTATCGGGACAGGGGTTACCGGTGAGCAGTTCTTC
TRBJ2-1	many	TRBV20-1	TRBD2	CSARIAGSLNNEQFF	TGCAGTGCTAGGATAGCGGGTAGCCTAAACAATGAGCAGTTCTTC
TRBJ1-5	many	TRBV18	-	CASSPKGSSNQPQHF	TGTGCCAGCTCACCAAAGGGATCCAGCAATCAGCCCCAGCATTTT
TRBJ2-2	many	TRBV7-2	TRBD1	CASSLALVGTVHRGVSLFF	TGTGCCAGCAGCTTAGCGCTGGTTGGGACAGTACACCGGGGAGTGAGTCTGTTTTTT
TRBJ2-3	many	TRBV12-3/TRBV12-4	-	CASSLGATGPPDTQYF	TGTGCCAGCAGTTTAGGTGCGACAGGCCCCCCAGATACGCAGTATTTT
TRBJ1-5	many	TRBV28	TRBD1	CASRQDRGNQPQHF	TGTGCCAGCAGACAGGACAGGGGCAATCAGCCCCAGCATTTT
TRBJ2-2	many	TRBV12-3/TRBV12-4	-	CASSPGRELFF	TGTGCCAGCAGCCCCGGGCGGGAGCTGTTTTTT
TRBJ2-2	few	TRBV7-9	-	CASSRRDTLPGELFF	TGTGCCAGCAGTCGCCGGGACACGTTACCCGGGGAGCTGTTTTTT
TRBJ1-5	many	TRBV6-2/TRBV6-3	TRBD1	CASRPQGAGMGNQPQHF	TGTGCCAGCAGACCCCAGGGGGCCGGGATGGGCAATCAGCCCCAGCATTTT
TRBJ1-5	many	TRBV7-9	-	CASSLAVGGRLSNQPQHF	TGTGCCAGCAGCTTAGCCGTTGGCGGAAGACTTAGCAATCAGCCCCAGCATTTT
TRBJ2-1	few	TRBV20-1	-	CSAFLGGNEQFF	TGCAGTGCATTTTTGGGGGGCAATGAGCAGTTCTTC
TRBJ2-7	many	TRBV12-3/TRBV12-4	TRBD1	CASSSRTGKSHEQYF	TGTGCCAGCAGTTCCCGGACAGGAAAGAGCCACGAGCAGTACTTC
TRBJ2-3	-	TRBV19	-	CASSIFGADTQYF	TGTGCCAGTAGTATATTCGGAGCGGACACGCAGTATTTT
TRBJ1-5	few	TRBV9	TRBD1	CASSPGTGGQPQHF	TGTGCCAGCAGCCCAGGGACAGGGGGCCAGCCCCAGCATTTT
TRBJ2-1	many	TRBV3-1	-	CASSRGDSPGVF	TGTGCCAGCAGCCGGGGGGACTCCCCTGGGGTCTTC
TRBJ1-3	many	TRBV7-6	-	CASSGTQAESENTIYF	TGTGCCAGCAGCGGAACGCAGGCTGAATCTGAAAACACCATATATTTT
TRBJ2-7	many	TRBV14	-	CASSLRPGLRSYEQYF	TGTGCCAGCAGCCTTCGGCCGGGACTCAGATCCTACGAGCAGTACTTC
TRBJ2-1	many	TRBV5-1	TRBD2	CASSLYPVLAGANNEQFF	TGCGCCAGCAGCTTGTACCCGGTTCTAGCGGGGGCCAACAATGAGCAGTTCTTC
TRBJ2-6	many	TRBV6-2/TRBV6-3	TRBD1	CASSYSTGTGSGANVLTF	TGTGCCAGCAGTTACTCAACCGGGACAGGGTCCGGGGCCAACGTCCTGACTTTC
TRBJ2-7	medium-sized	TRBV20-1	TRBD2	CSARETSGVFPYEQYF	TGCAGTGCTAGAGAGACTAGCGGGGTATTCCCCTACGAGCAGTACTTC
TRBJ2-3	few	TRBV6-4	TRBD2	CASSDEAGGTDTQYF	TGTGCCAGCAGTGATGAAGCGGGGGGCACAGATACGCAGTATTTT
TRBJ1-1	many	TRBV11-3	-	CASRTRVGDTEAFF	TGTGCCAGCAGGACAAGGGTAGGAGACACTGAAGCTTTCTTT
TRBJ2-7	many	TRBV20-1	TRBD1	CSAGDRLTSYEQYF	TGCAGTGCTGGGGACAGGTTAACCTCCTACGAGCAGTACTTC
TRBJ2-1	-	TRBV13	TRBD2	CASAERGLSYNEQFF	TGTGCCAGCGCCGAGCGGGGGTTGTCCTACAATGAGCAGTTCTTC
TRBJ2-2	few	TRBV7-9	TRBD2	CASSLGLAWAGELFF	TGTGCCAGCAGCTTAGGACTAGCTTGGGCCGGGGAGCTGTTTTTT